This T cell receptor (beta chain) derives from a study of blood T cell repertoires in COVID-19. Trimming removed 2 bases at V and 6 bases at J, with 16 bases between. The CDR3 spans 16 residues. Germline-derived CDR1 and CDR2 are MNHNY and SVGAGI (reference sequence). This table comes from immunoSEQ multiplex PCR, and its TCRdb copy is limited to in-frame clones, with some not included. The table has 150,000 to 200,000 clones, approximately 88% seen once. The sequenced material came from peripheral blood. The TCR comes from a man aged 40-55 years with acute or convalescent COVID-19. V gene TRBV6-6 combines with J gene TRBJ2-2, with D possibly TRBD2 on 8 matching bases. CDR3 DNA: TGTGCCAGCAGTTACCGGGAGGGGGCGGCGGCCGGGGAGCTGTTTTTT. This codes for CASSYREGAAAGELFF.